This TCR beta chain was profiled in a study of shared clonotypes between healthy human individuals. General observations from the study: Sampling covered nothing but blood. Tissue TCR repertoires likely differ from those found in blood. Generation probabilities of non-shared clonotypes were lower (relative to those shared by all four donors).

About this clone itself: The antigen remains unidentified.

Deep-level assay runs were performed. Source study methods: Because ImmunoSEQ provided only junction sequences with no quality scores, the filtering differed. Sequenced by immunoSEQ multiplex PCR; TCRdb stores in-frame clones only, minus some. D and trimming were read from the DNA, whereas the V and J calls and clone size are those reported in that table. The top ten clones hold 0.1% to 0.15% of a sample with a few million clones, about 94% of them seen once. Germline V gene lookup returns CDR1 WSHSY and CDR2 SAAADI. V was trimmed by 3 bases and J by 0 bases, leaving 8 bases between them. The CDR3 loop spans 14 amino acids.

Sequencing was performed on naive CD4+ T cells sorted from blood. Stated subset: CD45RA+ positively selected. The source of this sequence is a man aged 18 to 35 in good health. This sequence joins TRBV10-2 and TRBJ1-1; a possible D gene is TRBD1 (5 bases). The CDR3 region has the DNA TGCGCCAGCAGTGAACCGGGACTGAACACTGAAGCTTTCTTT. This sequence encodes CASSEPGLNTEAFF.